This record concerns one T cell receptor beta chain sequence. The entry originates in a study of T-cell memory formation after mild COVID-19. There are 15 residues in the CDR3. V shed 2 bases and J 11 bases; nucleotides not matched to a gene: 13. Sample barcodes and UMIs were carried by the TCR alpha and TCR beta cDNA libraries that 5'RACE generated with constant-segment primers. Each CDR3 protein is one row after TCRdb ran MiXCR on the 5' RACE reads. The sample has roughly 240,000 distinct CDR3 sequences, 15% seen once. The V call is TRBV12-3 or TRBV12-4, the J call TRBJ1-1; 8 bases align to TRBD1. The sample was PBMCs or a T cell subset sorted from them (not recorded which). The clonotype comes from an adult woman who had mild COVID-19 (a few samples of this study predate the infection). Cell type and time point are not known. CDR3 coding DNA: TGTGCCAGCAGTTTACGCCAGGGGGCATTGGGGCGGGCTTTCTTT. It encodes CASSLRQGALGRAFF.